What follows are 14 T cell receptor beta chains derived from one specimen sequenced in a study of shared clonotypes between healthy human individuals. Method: immunoSEQ multiplex PCR; TCRdb's copy keeps in-frame clones and lacks some. The data contain about 600,000 clones, roughly 97% of them singletons. The sample was naive CD4+ T cells sorted from blood. Sample subset: CD45RA+ positively selected. The receptor source for this set is a woman aged 25-40 years in good health.

The chain employs TRBV19 and TRBJ2-1, with D perhaps matching TRBD2 (5 bases). Germline CDR1 reads LNHDA; CDR2 reads SQIVND (reference sequence). Trimming left V 2 bases short and J 6 bases short, with 8 bases between. This CDR3 contains 13 residues. CDR3 DNA sequence: TGTGCCAGTAGTATAACTAGTTCCAATGAGCAGTTCTTC. Translating it yields CASSITSSNEQFF.

The chain uses TRBV28 and TRBJ2-5, with 8 bases aligning to TRBD2. This CDR3 spans 18 amino acids. From germline, CDR1 is MDHEN and CDR2 SYDVKM. V gave up 3 bases and J gave up 5 bases; unmatched junction bases: 17. Here the CDR3 DNA reads TGTGCCAGCAGTTTCAACCCCCTGACGAGCGGGAGTATGGAGACCCAGTACTTC. Amino acid sequence: CASSFNPLTSGSMETQYF.

V gene TRBV5-1 combines with J gene TRBJ2-2; D ambiguous. The germline V gene has CDR1 SGHRS and CDR2 YFSETQ. With 0 bases removed from V and 5 bases from J, the gap between germline ends came to 11 bases. This CDR3 is 15 amino acids long. The CDR3 region is CASSLEVAITGELFF. In DNA form, the CDR3 reads TGCGCCAGCAGCTTGGAGGTAGCTATTACCGGGGAGCTGTTTTTT.

V is TRBV11-2 and J is TRBJ2-7; D may correspond to TRBD1 or TRBD2 (5 bases each). CDR1 and CDR2 (germline): SGHAT, FQNNGV. V shed 0 bases and J shed 5 bases, with 8 bases lying between them. This CDR3 contains 13 residues. The CDR3 region has the DNA TGTGCCAGCAGCTTAGATTGGGGGAACGAGCAGTACTTC. It yields the protein CASSLDWGNEQYF.

In its sample, this clone was seen once. The chain joins TRBV7-9 to TRBJ1-1, with TRBD1 matching 9 bases. This CDR3 has 15 amino acids. From germline, CDR1 is SEHNR and CDR2 FQNEAQ (reference sequence). Losses at the gene ends were 6 bases for V and 0 bases for J; bases not matched to a gene: 5. Written as DNA, the CDR3 is TGTGCCAGCAGTCTAAACAGGGGGCTGAACACTGAAGCTTTCTTT. Amino acids: CASSLNRGLNTEAFF. Using reference TRBV7-9 and TRBJ1-1 for the parts outside the CDR3, the full variable domain is DTGVSQNPRHKITKRGQNVTFRCDPISEHNRLYWYRQTLGQGPEFLTYFQNEAQLEKSRLLSDRFSAERPKGSFSTLEIQRTEQGDSAMYLCASSLNRGLNTEAFFGQGTRLTVV.

The chain recombines TRBV11-1 with TRBJ2-6; the match to TRBD2 covers 7 bases. Germline CDR1 reads SGHAT; CDR2 reads FQDESV (reference sequence). The CDR3 is 17 amino acids. Trimming cost V 4 bases and J 3 bases; bases outside gene matches: 9. The CDR3 is CASSSSQGGSGANVLTF. CDR3 nucleotides: TGTGCCAGCAGCTCCTCGCAGGGCGGGAGTGGGGCCAACGTCCTGACTTTC.

CDR3 protein: CAWSVLGGTGYTF. Here the CDR3 DNA reads TGTGCCTGGAGTGTACTAGGGGGGACTGGCTACACCTTC. The rearrangement uses TRBV30 and TRBJ1-2, with a weak D call TRBD1 (6 bases). CDR1 is GTSNPN, CDR2 SVGIG, per germline (reference sequence). V dropped 0 bases and J dropped 7 bases, with 12 bases sitting between them. This CDR3 is built from 13 residues.

The chain uses TRBV2 and TRBJ1-5; the D gene is possibly TRBD1 (6 bases). Germline assignment: CDR1 SNHLY and CDR2 FYNNEI. V was clipped by 2 bases and J by 4 bases, with 9 bases between them. The length of the CDR3 is 14 residues. As DNA, the CDR3 is TGTGCCAGCAGTGAACGGCAGGGGAATCAGCCCCAGCATTTT. It is translated as CASSERQGNQPQHF.

This clone was counted a single time. V gene TRBV30 combines with J gene TRBJ2-7; the match to TRBD2 covers 10 bases. The CDR3 has 17 amino acids. In germline, CDR1 is GTSNPN, CDR2 SVGIG (reference sequence). V was clipped by 0 bases and J by 4 bases; unmatched bases: 12. Here the CDR3 reads CAWSVGTTSGKMYEQYF. As DNA, the CDR3 is TGTGCCTGGAGTGTGGGGACCACTAGCGGGAAGATGTACGAGCAGTACTTC. Combining the CDR3 with reference TRBV30 and TRBJ2-7 gives the whole variable domain SQTIHQWPATLVQPVGSPLSLECTVEGTSNPNLYWYRQAAGRGLQLLFYSVGIGQISSEVPQNLSASRPQDRQFILSSKKLLLSDSGFYLCAWSVGTTSGKMYEQYFGPGTRLTVT.

The chain combines TRBV19 with TRBJ2-6; D gene uncertain. This CDR3 comprises 15 residues. Trimming left V 8 bases short and J 1 base short, with 12 bases between. Germline V lookup: CDR1 LNHDA, CDR2 SQIVND (reference sequence). The CDR3 loop reads CASARAASGANVLTF. In nucleotides, the CDR3 is TGTGCCAGTGCTCGGGCGGCTTCTGGGGCCAACGTCCTGACTTTC.

The J gene is TRBJ2-7, the V gene TRBV30; D perhaps matches TRBD2 (5 bases). V lost 5 bases to trimming and J lost 5 bases, with 10 bases between them. This CDR3 region has 11 residues. The V gene's germline CDR1 is GTSNPN and CDR2 SVGIG (reference sequence). CDR3 DNA: TGTGCCTGGGCCCAGCGGAACGAGCAGTACTTC. It specifies CAWAQRNEQYF.

For the CDR3, the DNA is TGTGCCAGCAGTCCCCTCCCCCTAGCGGGAAACACAGATACGCAGTATTTT. Amino acid sequence: CASSPLPLAGNTDTQYF. This chain joins TRBV28 and TRBJ2-3, with 9 nucleotides matching TRBD2. V lost 5 bases, J lost 2 bases, and 11 bases stayed unmatched. Per the germline V gene, CDR1 is MDHEN and CDR2 is SYDVKM. The CDR3 totals 17 residues.

This sequence joins TRBV18 and TRBJ2-1, with 11 bases matching TRBD2. V trimming: 3 bases; J trimming: 7 bases; junction bases outside the gene matches: 5. Germline CDR1 reads KGHSH; CDR2 reads LQKENI. This CDR3 contains 15 residues. The CDR3 region has the DNA TGTGCCAGCTCACCTCTAGCGGGAGGCGGGAATGAGCAGTTCTTC. This translates into CASSPLAGGGNEQFF.

In the case of this clone: The same CDR3 arises from other DNA sequences in this sample as well. CDR3 coding DNA: TGCGCCAGCAGCTTGGCTATGACCTACGAGCAGTACTTC. It is translated as CASSLAMTYEQYF. The chain links TRBV5-1 to TRBJ2-7; no firm D call. Germline V gene data show CDR1 as SGHRS and CDR2 as YFSETQ. The CDR3 has 13 amino acids. V lost 0 bases, J lost 2 bases, and 6 bases lay in between.